Listed below are T cell receptor beta chains from one sample, sequenced in a study of PD-L1 blockade in urothelial cancer. The protocol was immunoSEQ multiplex PCR, while the TCRdb copy is restricted to in-frame clones and leaves out a portion. The table shows about 73,000 clones, with roughly 89% occurring only once. Sequenced material: PBMCs, taken around atezolizumab (anti-PD-L1) treatment. These receptors were taken from a man in his sixties with urothelial cancer. The CDR3 runs from the conserved cysteine through the conserved F or W. A D gene is named only where the DNA matches it firmly. Expanded clones get a size class; other rows say once, few or many, or leave the size out.

J | V | D | size | CDR3 | DNA
TRBJ2-7 | TRBV11-2 | . | . | CARDPGFGGKDYEQYF | TGTGCCAGGGACCCGGGTTTCGGGGGAAAGGACTACGAGCAGTACTTC
TRBJ1-2 | TRBV5-4 | TRBD1 | . | CASSLRQGPYGYTF | TGTGCCAGCAGCCTGCGACAGGGACCATATGGCTACACCTTC
TRBJ1-1 | TRBV9 | . | . | CASSVRGGNTEAFF | TGTGCCAGCAGCGTCAGGGGCGGGAACACTGAAGCTTTCTTT
TRBJ2-5 | TRBV11-2 | . | . | CASSPHEVETQYF | TGTGCCAGCAGCCCCCACGAGGTAGAGACCCAGTACTTC
TRBJ1-1 | TRBV5-3 | . | . | CARSLDRNTEAFF | TGTGCCAGAAGCTTGGACAGGAACACTGAAGCTTTCTTT
TRBJ1-1 | TRBV4-1 | . | . | CASSQEGQPYTEAFF | TGCGCCAGCAGCCAAGAGGGCCAGCCCTACACTGAAGCTTTCTTT
TRBJ2-7 | TRBV28 | . | . | CASSWSMERYEQYF | TGTGCCAGCAGTTGGTCGATGGAGCGGTACGAGCAGTACTTC
TRBJ2-2 | TRBV7-2 | TRBD1 | . | CASKLTGATGELFF | TGTGCCAGCAAGCTGACAGGGGCAACCGGGGAGCTGTTTTTT
TRBJ1-2 | TRBV5-1 | TRBD1 | once | CASSSGQVGYGYTF | TGCGCCAGCAGCTCCGGACAGGTCGGCTATGGCTACACCTTC
TRBJ1-1 | TRBV6-6 | TRBD1 | . | CASSRDRGNTEAFF | TGTGCCAGCAGCCGGGACAGGGGGAACACTGAAGCTTTCTTT
TRBJ1-2 | TRBV6-6 | TRBD1 | . | CASSSGTGDGYTF | TGTGCCAGCAGTTCCGGGACAGGGGACGGCTACACCTTC
TRBJ2-1 | TRBV29-1 | . | few | CSVEDRGLSIYNEQFF | TGCAGCGTTGAAGATCGAGGGCTATCTATTTACAATGAGCAGTTCTTC
TRBJ2-7 | TRBV27 | . | . | CASSSPAGSLWYF | TGTGCCAGCAGTTCCCCAGCAGGGTCGTTGTGGTACTTC
TRBJ2-2 | TRBV4-3 | . | . | CASSQGRGLNTGELFF | TGCGCCAGCAGCCAAGGACGCGGGTTGAACACCGGGGAGCTGTTTTTT
TRBJ1-5 | TRBV30 | . | once | CAWSVQDNQPQHF | TGTGCCTGGAGTGTTCAGGATAATCAGCCCCAGCATTTT
TRBJ2-7 | TRBV7-2 | . | . | CASSSRRGYEQYF | TGTGCCAGCAGCTCCCGCAGGGGCTACGAGCAGTACTTC
TRBJ2-2 | TRBV5-1 | TRBD2 | . | CASSFRSGGRRLDTGELFF | TGCGCCAGCAGCTTTCGTAGCGGGGGGCGCCGGTTGGACACCGGGGAGCTGTTTTTT
TRBJ2-3 | TRBV6-5 | TRBD2 | . | CASSYGGVTDTQYF | TGTGCCAGCAGTTACGGGGGGGTGACAGATACGCAGTATTTT
TRBJ2-5 | TRBV5-1 | TRBD2 | . | CASSPAGGGETQYF | TGCGCCAGCAGCCCCGCGGGGGGCGGAGAGACCCAGTACTTC
TRBJ2-7 | TRBV27 | TRBD1 | . | CASSRPGQGDEQYF | TGTGCCAGCAGCAGACCGGGACAGGGGGACGAGCAGTACTTC
TRBJ2-6 | TRBV10-2 | TRBD1 | . | CASSPGTAFSGANVLTF | TGCGCCAGCTCCCCAGGGACAGCTTTCTCTGGGGCCAACGTCCTGACTTTC
TRBJ1-1 | TRBV5-4 | TRBD1 | . | CASSLGTGLEGTEAFF | TGTGCCAGCAGCTTGGGGACAGGGTTAGAAGGCACTGAAGCTTTCTTT
TRBJ2-7 | TRBV5-1 | TRBD1 | . | CASSLATGAYSYEQYF | TGCGCCAGCAGCTTGGCCACAGGGGCTTACTCCTACGAGCAGTACTTC
TRBJ2-3 | TRBV30 | . | . | CAWSVIAQYF | TGTGCCTGGAGTGTCATAGCGCAGTATTTT
TRBJ1-3 | TRBV7-2 | . | . | CASSLESGPGNTIYF | TGTGCCAGCAGCTTAGAGTCAGGGCCGGGAAACACCATATATTTT
TRBJ2-3 | TRBV5-1 | TRBD2 | . | CASSQTSGADTQYF | TGCGCCAGCAGCCAGACTAGCGGTGCAGATACGCAGTATTTT
TRBJ2-2 | TRBV5-4 | TRBD1 | . | CASSRDRQTGELFF | TGTGCCAGCAGTAGGGACAGACAAACCGGGGAGCTGTTTTTT
TRBJ2-2 | TRBV30 | TRBD2 | . | CAWTRLGGSGELFF | TGTGCCTGGACCCGCCTGGGGGGGAGCGGGGAGCTGTTTTTT
TRBJ1-1 | TRBV6-5 | TRBD1 | . | CASTKGGRTEAFF | TGTGCCAGCACCAAAGGGGGCAGGACTGAAGCTTTCTTT
TRBJ2-7 | TRBV10-1 | TRBD1 | . | CASSTGTGVYEQYF | TGCGCCAGCAGCACCGGGACAGGGGTCTACGAGCAGTACTTC
TRBJ1-1 | TRBV25-1 | TRBD1 | few | CASSGTGGSTEAFF | TGTGCCAGCAGTGGAACAGGGGGATCCACTGAAGCTTTCTTT
TRBJ1-3 | TRBV19 | . | . | CASTPFLSGNTIYF | TGTGCCAGTACCCCCTTCCTGTCTGGAAACACCATATATTTT
TRBJ1-2 | TRBV7-2 | . | . | CASTTFRGIRLGYTF | TGTGCCAGCACCACCTTTCGGGGGATCAGGCTAGGCTACACCTTC
TRBJ1-1 | TRBV4-1 | TRBD1 | once | CASSQEEGAEAFF | TGCGCCAGCAGCCAAGAGGAGGGGGCAGAAGCTTTCTTT
TRBJ2-5 | TRBV4-1 | . | . | CASSQEGHMQETQYF | TGCGCCAGCAGCCAAGAGGGACATATGCAAGAGACCCAGTACTTC
TRBJ1-2 | TRBV5-4 | . | . | CASSLEFFDRTKGYTF | TGTGCCAGCAGCTTAGAATTTTTTGACAGGACCAAGGGCTACACCTTC
TRBJ1-2 | TRBV2 | . | . | CASSEGGNYGYTF | TGTGCCAGCAGTGAAGGCGGTAACTATGGCTACACCTTC
TRBJ2-7 | TRBV5-1 | TRBD1 | . | CASSDGTGPSYEQYF | TGCGCCAGCAGCGACGGGACAGGCCCATCCTACGAGCAGTACTTC
TRBJ2-3 | TRBV4-3 | . | . | CASKDFTDTQYF | TGCGCCAGCAAAGACTTCACAGATACGCAGTATTTT
TRBJ1-1 | TRBV18 | . | . | CASSPQEDLGTEAFF | TGTGCCAGCTCACCACAAGAGGATTTGGGCACTGAAGCTTTCTTT
TRBJ2-1 | TRBV6-1 | TRBD1 | . | CASSSRQGAEDEQFF | TGTGCCAGCAGTTCCAGACAGGGCGCCGAGGATGAGCAGTTCTTC
TRBJ2-1 | TRBV19 | TRBD1 | . | CASASDRANEQFF | TGTGCCAGCGCCTCGGACAGGGCGAATGAGCAGTTCTTC
TRBJ2-3 | TRBV18 | . | . | CASSPTGTPDTQYF | TGTGCCAGCTCACCAACAGGGACCCCAGATACGCAGTATTTT
TRBJ2-7 | TRBV18 | TRBD1 | . | CASSPRQGLGSYEQYF | TGTGCCAGCTCACCTAGACAGGGGTTGGGTTCCTACGAGCAGTACTTC
TRBJ2-5 | TRBV9 | . | . | CASSVGGVGEETQYF | TGTGCCAGCAGCGTGGGCGGGGTGGGGGAAGAGACCCAGTACTTC
TRBJ2-3 | TRBV7-3 | TRBD2 | . | CASSFSGGADTQYF | TGTGCCAGCAGCTTTAGCGGGGGAGCAGATACGCAGTATTTT
TRBJ1-4 | TRBV10-3 | . | . | CAISQRGGSNEKLFF | TGTGCCATCTCGCAAAGGGGGGGGAGTAATGAAAAACTGTTTTTT
TRBJ2-3 | TRBV11-2 | . | . | CASSRGIGSRIDTQYF | TGTGCCAGCAGCAGGGGAATCGGGAGCCGTATAGATACGCAGTATTTT
TRBJ1-5 | TRBV6-5 | . | . | CASSGDSLGNQPQHF | TGTGCCAGCAGTGGGGACTCATTGGGCAATCAGCCCCAGCATTTT
TRBJ2-5 | TRBV6-5 | TRBD1 | . | CASSSQGARQETQYF | TGTGCCAGCAGCTCACAGGGGGCGCGCCAAGAGACCCAGTACTTC
TRBJ2-7 | TRBV28 | . | . | CASSLRVGAGGSYEQYF | TGTGCCAGCAGTTTACGGGTTGGGGCAGGAGGGTCCTACGAGCAGTACTTC
TRBJ1-6 | TRBV7-9 | . | . | CASSLAGGIDSPLHF | TGTGCCAGCAGCTTAGCAGGAGGGATAGACTCACCCCTCCACTTT